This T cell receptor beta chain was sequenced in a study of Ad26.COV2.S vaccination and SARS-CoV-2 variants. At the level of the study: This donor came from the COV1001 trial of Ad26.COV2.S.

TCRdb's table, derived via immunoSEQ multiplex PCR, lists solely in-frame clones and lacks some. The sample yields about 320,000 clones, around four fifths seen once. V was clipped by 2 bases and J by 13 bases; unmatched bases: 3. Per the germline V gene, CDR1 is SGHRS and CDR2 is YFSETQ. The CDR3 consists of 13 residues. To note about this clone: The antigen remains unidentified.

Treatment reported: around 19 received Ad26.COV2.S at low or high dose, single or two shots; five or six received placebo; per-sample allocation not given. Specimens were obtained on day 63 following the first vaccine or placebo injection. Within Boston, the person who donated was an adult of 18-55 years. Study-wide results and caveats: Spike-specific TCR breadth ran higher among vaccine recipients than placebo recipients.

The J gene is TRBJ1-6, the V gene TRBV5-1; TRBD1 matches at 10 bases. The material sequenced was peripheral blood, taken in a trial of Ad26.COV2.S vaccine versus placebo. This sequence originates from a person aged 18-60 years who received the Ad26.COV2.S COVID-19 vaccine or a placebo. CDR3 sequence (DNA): TGCGCCAGCAGCTTAGGGACAGGGGATCCCCTCCACTTT. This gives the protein CASSLGTGDPLHF.